Listed below are T cell receptor beta chains from one sample, sequenced in a study of CD8+CD57+ T cells in acquired aplastic anemia. A single record per CDR3 protein comes from TCRdb applying MiXCR to the reads. Among around 170,000 distinct CDR3 sequences listed, 46% were seen once. Sequences were obtained from sorted CD4+, CD8+, or CD8+CD57+ T cells (not recorded which) from PBMCs. These TCRs come from a human donor in good health. Both conserved end residues are part of each CDR3. A D gene is named only where the DNA matches it firmly. The listing skips clone size in some rows; elsewhere it reads once, few, many or a size class.

J,size,D,length,V,DNA,CDR3
TRBJ2-1,NA,TRBD1,15,TRBV4-2,TGTGCCAGCAGTTATACAGGACAGGGATACAATGAGCAGTTCTTC,CASSYTGQGYNEQFF
TRBJ1-2,NA,TRBD1,16,TRBV19,TGTGCCAGTAGTGCCCCGACAGGGATCCATAACTATGGCTACACCTTC,CASSAPTGIHNYGYTF
TRBJ2-5,many,NA,15,TRBV20-1,TGCAGTGCTAGGTATGGGGGAAGGCCCCAAGAGACCCAGTACTTC,CSARYGGRPQETQYF
TRBJ2-1,NA,NA,14,TRBV20-1,TGCAGTGCTAGAACGCAGGACACTAACAATGAGCAGTTCTTC,CSARTQDTNNEQFF
TRBJ2-1,once,NA,15,TRBV11-1,TGTGCCAGCAGCTTAGGGGACGGGACCTACAATGAGCAGTTCTTC,CASSLGDGTYNEQFF
TRBJ1-2,many,NA,14,TRBV7-9,TGTGCCAGCAGCTCGGGGACCCTGGATTATGGCTACACCTTC,CASSSGTLDYGYTF
TRBJ2-3,NA,NA,12,TRBV9,TGTGCCAGCAGCGTAACGGCGGATACGCAGTATTTT,CASSVTADTQYF
TRBJ1-1,NA,NA,15,TRBV10-3,TGTGCCATCAGTGAGGGGAGACAGCTGAACACTGAAGCTTTCTTT,CAISEGRQLNTEAFF
TRBJ1-6,NA,NA,15,TRBV20-1,TGCAGTGCCACGACAGACAAAGAGGTAAATTCACCCCTCCACTTT,CSATTDKEVNSPLHF
TRBJ2-7,many,TRBD2,19,TRBV9,TGTGCCAGCAGCGCTCCGGTAGGGACTAGCGGGGGGCAGTCCTACGAGCAGTACTTC,CASSAPVGTSGGQSYEQYF
TRBJ1-2,many,NA,12,TRBV19,TGTGCCAGTACCCACAGGGACTATGGCTACACCTTC,CASTHRDYGYTF
TRBJ2-2,NA,NA,16,TRBV20-1,TGCAGTGCTAGAGCCCCGTATACGGGAGAAGCTGGGGAGCTGTTTTTT,CSARAPYTGEAGELFF
TRBJ1-2,NA,NA,13,TRBV11-2,TGTGCCAGCAGTTTTACTACTAACTATGGCTACACCTTC,CASSFTTNYGYTF